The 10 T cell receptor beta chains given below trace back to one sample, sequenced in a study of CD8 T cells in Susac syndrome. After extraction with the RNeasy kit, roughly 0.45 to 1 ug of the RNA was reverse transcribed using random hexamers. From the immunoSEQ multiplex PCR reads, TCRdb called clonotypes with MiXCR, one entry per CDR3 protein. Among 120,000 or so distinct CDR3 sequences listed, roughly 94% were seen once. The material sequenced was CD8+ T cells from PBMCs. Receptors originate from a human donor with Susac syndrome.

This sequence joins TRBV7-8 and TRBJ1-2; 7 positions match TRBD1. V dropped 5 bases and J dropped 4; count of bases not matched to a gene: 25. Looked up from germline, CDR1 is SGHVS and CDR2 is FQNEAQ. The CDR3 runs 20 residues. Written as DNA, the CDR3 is TGTGCCAGCAGCGACAGGGCCCCACCCGGGACACCGGACCGCGGCTATGGCTACACCTTC. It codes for CASSDRAPPGTPDRGYGYTF.

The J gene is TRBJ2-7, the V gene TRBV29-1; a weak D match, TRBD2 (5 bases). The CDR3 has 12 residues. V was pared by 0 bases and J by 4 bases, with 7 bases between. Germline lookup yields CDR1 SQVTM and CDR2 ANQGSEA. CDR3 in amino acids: CSVEDSGYEQYF. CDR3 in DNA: TGCAGCGTTGAAGATTCGGGGTACGAGCAGTACTTC.

The DNA for the CDR3 is TGTGCCAGCAATTCCGGGCCCAATCAGCCCCAGCATTTT. It yields the protein CASNSGPNQPQHF. The rearrangement uses TRBV2 and TRBJ1-5; D gene uncertain. The germline CDR1 and CDR2 sequences are SNHLY and FYNNEI. V was pared by 7 bases and J by 3 bases, with 10 bases between. This CDR3 comprises 13 residues. The variable domain in full, completed from reference TRBV2 and TRBJ1-5, reads EPEVTQTPSHQVTQMGQEVILRCVPISNHLYFYWYRQILGQKVEFLVSFYNNEISEKSEIFDDQFSVERPDGSNFTLKIRSTKLEDSAMYFCASNSGPNQPQHFGDGTRLSIL.

CDR3 nucleotides: TGTGCCAGCAGCGGACAGGGATTCAACTATGGCTACACCTTC. It codes for CASSGQGFNYGYTF. The rearrangement joins TRBV9 to TRBJ1-2, with 7 bases fitting TRBD1. The J segment lost 2 bases and the V segment lost 3 bases, leaving 4 bases of the junction unmatched. Germline assignment: CDR1 SGDLS and CDR2 YYNGEE. The CDR3 runs to 14 residues.

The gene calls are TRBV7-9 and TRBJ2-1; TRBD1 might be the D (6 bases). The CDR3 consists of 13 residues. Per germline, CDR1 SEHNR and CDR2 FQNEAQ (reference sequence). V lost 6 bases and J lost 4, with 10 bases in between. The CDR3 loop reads CASSSTGYNEQFF. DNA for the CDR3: TGTGCCAGCAGTTCAACAGGGTACAATGAGCAGTTCTTC.

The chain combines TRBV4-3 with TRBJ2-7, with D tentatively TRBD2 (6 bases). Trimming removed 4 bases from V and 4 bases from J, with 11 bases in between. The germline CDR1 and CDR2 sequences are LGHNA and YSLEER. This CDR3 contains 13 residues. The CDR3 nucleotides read TGCGCCAGCAGCCCTGGCGGGGCTTACGAGCAGTACTTC. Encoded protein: CASSPGGAYEQYF.

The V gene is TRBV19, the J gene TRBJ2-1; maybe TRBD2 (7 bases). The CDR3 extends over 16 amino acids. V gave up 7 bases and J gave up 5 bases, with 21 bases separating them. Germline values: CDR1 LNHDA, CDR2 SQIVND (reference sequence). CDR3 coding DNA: TGTGCCAGTAATCGGAGAGGGGGGGCCGTCGACAATGAGCAGTTCTTC. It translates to CASNRRGGAVDNEQFF.

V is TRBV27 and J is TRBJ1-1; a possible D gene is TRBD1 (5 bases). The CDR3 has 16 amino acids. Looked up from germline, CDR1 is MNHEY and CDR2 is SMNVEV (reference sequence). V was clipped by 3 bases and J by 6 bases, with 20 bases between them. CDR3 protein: CASSLGTGTQVAEAFF. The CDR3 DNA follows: TGTGCCAGCAGTTTGGGAACCGGGACCCAAGTCGCTGAAGCTTTCTTT.

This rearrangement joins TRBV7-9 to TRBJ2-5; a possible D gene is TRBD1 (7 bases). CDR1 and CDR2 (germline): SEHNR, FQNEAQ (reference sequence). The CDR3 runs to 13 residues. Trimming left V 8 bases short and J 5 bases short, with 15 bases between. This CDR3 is CASQGGPVETQYF. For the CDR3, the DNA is TGTGCCAGCCAGGGGGGCCCGGTGGAGACCCAGTACTTC.

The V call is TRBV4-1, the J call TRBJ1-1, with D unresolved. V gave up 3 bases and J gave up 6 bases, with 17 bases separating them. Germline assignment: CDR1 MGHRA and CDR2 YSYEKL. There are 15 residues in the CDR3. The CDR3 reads CASSHDLRSRAEAFF. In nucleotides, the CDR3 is TGCGCCAGCAGCCACGACCTCAGAAGTAGGGCTGAAGCTTTCTTT.